This TCR beta chain was recovered during a study of OX40 agonist ivuxolimab in advanced cancers. With respect to this clone: Its antigen is still unknown. A read error may produce the germline difference seen at one junction end.

Study results and limitations: In general, CD8+ T cells held more expanded clones than CD4+ did, on average.

Germline CDR1 reads SGHNT; CDR2 reads YENEEA. The CDR3 is 16 amino acids. Profiling relied on immunoSEQ multiplex PCR, and the TCRdb table lists in-frame clones only, not all of them. The table records 58,000 or so clones, 80% to 90% of them present only once. The chain links TRBV11-3 to TRBJ2-5, with D possibly TRBD2 on 6 matching bases. The receptor comes from an adult with an advanced solid tumor such as melanoma, head and neck, liver or kidney cancer. The sequenced sample was CD4+ or CD8+ T cells sorted from blood, obtained in a trial of the OX40 agonist ivuxolimab. The CDR3 loop reads CASSLGGAAHHETQYF. The CDR3 coding sequence is TGTGCCAGCAGCTTAGGCGGGGCAGCACACCATGAGACCCAGTACTTC.